This TCR beta chain derives from a study of regulatory T cells in long-lasting Graves disease. Specified time point: newly diagnosed GD, antithyroid drugs for less than 3 months. The TCR library was made from RNA extracted from PBMCs. To make TCR beta libraries, researchers used iRepertoire HTBI primers and Arm-PCR of CDR3 regions. TCRdb independently ran MiXCR on the multiplex PCR reads; one entry per CDR3 protein. The table lists 500,000 or so distinct CDR3 sequences, 11% to 15% of them singletons. This clonotype came up many times. The CDR3 has 14 amino acids. V was trimmed by 7 bases and J by 6 bases, leaving 16 bases between them. CDR1 MDHEN and CDR2 SYDVKM come from the germline V gene. These data are also associated with another study on T cells in Graves' hyperthyroidism and ophthalmopathy.

Sample: peripheral blood mononuclear cells (PBMCs), taken at new diagnosis, from a patient treated with antithyroid drugs. The TCR was taken from a woman aged 45-65 years with Graves disease. The chain combines TRBV28 with TRBJ2-1; tentatively, D is TRBD2 (5 bases). The CDR3 spells CASTGGLPSNEQFF. DNA of the CDR3: TGTGCCAGCACCGGTGGACTCCCGTCCAATGAGCAGTTCTTC.